The 21 T cell receptor beta chains presented below share a single source sample, sequenced in a study of OX40 agonist ivuxolimab in advanced cancers. Clones were read by immunoSEQ multiplex PCR, and TCRdb kept only the in-frame ones, dropping some. The sample has some 58,000 clones; roughly 87% are singletons. The sequences come from CD4+ or CD8+ T cells sorted from blood, collected in a trial of the OX40 agonist ivuxolimab. The source is an adult with an advanced solid tumor such as melanoma, head and neck, liver or kidney cancer.

This chain uses TRBV19 with TRBJ2-2; D is possibly TRBD2 (5 bases). Looked up from germline, CDR1 is LNHDA and CDR2 is SQIVND (reference sequence). There are 15 residues in the CDR3. With 7 bases removed from V and 1 base from J, the gap between germline ends came to 13 bases. CDR3 sequence: CASTPRAVNTGELFF. The DNA of the CDR3 is TGTGCCAGTACCCCACGAGCGGTGAACACCGGGGAGCTGTTTTTT. The variable domain in full, completed from reference TRBV19 and TRBJ2-2, reads DGGITQSPKYLFRKEGQNVTLSCEQNLNHDAMYWYRQDPGQGLRLIYYSQIVNDFQKGDIAEGYSVSREKKESFPLTVTSAQKNPTAFYLCASTPRAVNTGELFFGEGSRLTVL.

The rearrangement uses TRBV5-4 and TRBJ2-3; D is uncertain. This CDR3 has 15 amino acids. Trimming took 3 bases from V and 4 from J, leaving 15 bases between them. Germline V gene lookup returns CDR1 SGHNT and CDR2 YYREEE (reference sequence). The CDR3 protein is CASSSPGPGADTQYF. CDR3 coding DNA: TGTGCCAGCAGCTCCCCCGGCCCTGGGGCAGATACGCAGTATTTT.

The rearrangement uses TRBV25-1 and TRBJ2-3; 12 bases match TRBD1. The germline gives CDR1 MGHDK, CDR2 SYGVNS. V dropped 8 bases and J dropped 6; count of bases not matched to a gene: 6. This CDR3 comprises 14 residues. The CDR3 region is CASSEGQGADTQYF. In nucleotides, the CDR3 is TGTGCCAGCTCCGAGGGACAGGGGGCCGATACGCAGTATTTT.

This rearrangement joins TRBV2 to TRBJ2-7, with D tentatively TRBD1 (5 bases). From germline, CDR1 is SNHLY and CDR2 FYNNEI. Trimming removed 0 bases from V and 9 bases from J, with 15 bases in between. The CDR3 contains 14 residues. CDR3 protein: CASSEALQGIGQYF. For the CDR3, the DNA is TGTGCCAGCAGTGAAGCGCTTCAGGGAATCGGGCAGTACTTC.

This chain joins TRBV25-1 and TRBJ2-6; 8 positions agree with TRBD2. V was clipped by 5 bases and J by 1 base; unmatched bases: 7. CDR1 is MGHDK and CDR2 is SYGVNS in the germline V gene. The CDR3 is 17 residues long. CDR3 amino acids: CASSREGGVSGANVLTF. CDR3 sequence (DNA): TGTGCCAGCAGTCGGGAGGGGGGTGTGTCTGGGGCCAACGTCCTGACTTTC.

The V gene is TRBV7-3, the J gene TRBJ2-5; 7 nucleotides line up with TRBD1. V was clipped by 0 bases and J by 4 bases; unmatched bases: 5. This CDR3 spans 15 amino acids. The germline V gene encodes CDR1 SGHTA and CDR2 FQGTGA. The CDR3 here is CASSLTGTDTETQYF. The DNA for the CDR3 is TGTGCCAGCAGCTTAACCGGGACAGACACAGAGACCCAGTACTTC.

The rearrangement joins TRBV6-1 to TRBJ2-1; 11 nucleotides align to TRBD2. CDR3 length: 14 residues. J was trimmed by 9 bases and V by 8 bases; bases with no gene match: 9. CDR1 and CDR2 (germline): MNHNS, SASEGT. The CDR3, as DNA: TGTGCCAGCCGTACTAGCGGGAGTGGGAGTGAGCAGTTCTTC. This encodes CASRTSGSGSEQFF.

This clone was found a few times. V gene TRBV5-6 combines with J gene TRBJ1-2, with 7 bases matching TRBD1. V lost 3 bases and J lost 5; bases outside the gene matches: 4. Germline loops: CDR1 SGHDT, CDR2 YYEEEE. CDR3 length equals 13 residues. CDR3 bases: TGTGCCAGCAGCTCGGGACAGCGATATGGCTACACCTTC. This sequence encodes CASSSGQRYGYTF.

The chain links TRBV15 to TRBJ2-2; no definite D call. Looked up from germline, CDR1 is LNHNV and CDR2 is YYDKDF (reference sequence). Trimming removed 3 bases at V and 8 bases at J, with 13 bases between. The CDR3 is made up of 14 amino acids. Here the CDR3 reads CATSSWDFEGELFF. Written as DNA, the CDR3 is TGTGCCACCAGCAGTTGGGATTTCGAGGGGGAGCTGTTTTTT.

The rearrangement links TRBV30 to TRBJ1-3; 7 bases align to TRBD1. From germline, CDR1 is GTSNPN and CDR2 SVGIG (reference sequence). This CDR3 has 14 residues. V shed 4 bases, J shed 5 bases, and the junction held 8 bases outside the gene matches. The CDR3 DNA reads as TGTGCCTGGATTAGCGTCAGGGGGAGAAACACCATATATTTT. It yields the protein CAWISVRGRNTIYF.

The sample holds one count of this clone. The rearrangement links TRBV7-2 to TRBJ2-5, with a tentative D call TRBD2 (6 bases). This CDR3 has 14 amino acids. V was pared by 4 bases and J by 5 bases, with 14 bases between. Germline V gene data show CDR1 as SGHTA and CDR2 as FQGNSA. As DNA, the CDR3 is TGTGCCAGCAGCTCCACGGGAGAGAGGGAGACCCAGTACTTC. Translation gives CASSSTGERETQYF.

The rearrangement links TRBV28 to TRBJ2-3; maybe TRBD2 (6 bases). The CDR3 length is 15 residues. Trimming left V 6 bases short and J 0 bases short, with 13 bases between. From germline, CDR1 is MDHEN and CDR2 SYDVKM. The CDR3 DNA reads TGTGCCAGCAGGCCGTCGGGAGTCAGCACAGATACGCAGTATTTT. It encodes CASRPSGVSTDTQYF.

This clone was counted at least ten times. This CDR3 reads CASSLMVGTDTQYF. The CDR3 nucleotides read TGTGCCAGCAGCTTAATGGTAGGCACAGATACGCAGTATTTT. The chain combines TRBV7-9 with TRBJ2-3; unclear D gene. The CDR3 length is 14 residues. V was shortened by 2 bases and J by 1 base, with 7 bases between the two germline ends. Germline loops: CDR1 SEHNR, CDR2 FQNEAQ (reference sequence).

The rearrangement joins TRBV19 to TRBJ2-7; D might be TRBD1 or TRBD2, each matching 5 bases. The V end was cut by 7 bases, the J end by 7 bases, with 17 bases between. This CDR3 spans 13 amino acids. CDR1 and CDR2 (germline): LNHDA, SQIVND (reference sequence). For the CDR3, the DNA is TGTGCCAGTACTGGGGACCCCCGCGGGGAGCAGTACTTC. Its protein is CASTGDPRGEQYF.

The rearrangement links TRBV5-6 to TRBJ1-1; D unresolved. V shed 5 bases and J shed 1 base, with 9 bases lying between them. This CDR3 has 13 residues. In germline, CDR1 is SGHDT, CDR2 YYEEEE. CDR3 nucleotides: TGTGCCAGCAGACGAGTCGGGAACACTGAAGCTTTCTTT. Translation gives CASRRVGNTEAFF. The complete variable domain, with remaining parts taken from reference TRBV5-6 and TRBJ1-1, reads DAGVTQSPTHLIKTRGQQVTLRCSPKSGHDTVSWYQQALGQGPQFIFQYYEEEERQRGNFPDRFSGHQFPNYSSELNVNALLLGDSALYLCASRRVGNTEAFFGQGTRLTVV.

The rearrangement uses TRBV7-3 and TRBJ2-7; D unclear. The V gene lost 1 base and the J gene lost 7 bases, with 11 bases spanning the gap. CDR1 and CDR2 (germline): SGHTA, FQGTGA. This CDR3 has 13 residues. CDR3 nucleotide sequence: TGTGCCAGCAGCTTAAAAGCAGAAACTGAGCAGTACTTC. Amino acids: CASSLKAETEQYF.

This clone has only one observation. The rearrangement joins TRBV11-3 to TRBJ2-6, with D perhaps TRBD2 (5 bases). V lost 4 bases and J lost 0, with 10 bases in between. CDR3 size: 16 residues. Germline V gene lookup returns CDR1 SGHNT and CDR2 YENEEA. The CDR3 protein is CASSSRGNSGANVLTF. In nucleotides, the CDR3 is TGTGCCAGCAGCTCCCGGGGTAACTCTGGGGCCAACGTCCTGACTTTC.

V gene TRBV28 combines with J gene TRBJ1-5, with D hard to call. Trimming took off 6 bases at V and 4 bases at J, with 10 bases between the two ends. This CDR3 has 13 residues. Germline V gene lookup returns CDR1 MDHEN and CDR2 SYDVKM. The CDR3 DNA reads as TGTGCCAGCAGAGGTGGCCCGAATCAGCCCCAGCATTTT. Translated: CASRGGPNQPQHF. Using reference TRBV28 and TRBJ1-5 for the parts outside the CDR3, the full variable domain is DVKVTQSSRYLVKRTGEKVFLECVQDMDHENMFWYRQDPGLGLRLIYFSYDVKMKEKGDIPEGYSVSREKKERFSLILESASTNQTSMYLCASRGGPNQPQHFGDGTRLSIL.

This clone was found once. This sequence joins TRBV2 and TRBJ2-7; 12 nucleotides align to TRBD2. The CDR3 runs to 15 residues. Germline V CDR1 and CDR2: SNHLY, FYNNEI. Trimming removed 5 bases from V and 5 bases from J; junction bases left unmatched: 7. Here the CDR3 reads CASSWTSGKGNEQYF. The CDR3 bases are TGTGCCAGCAGTTGGACTAGCGGGAAAGGAAACGAGCAGTACTTC.

V gene TRBV7-3 combines with J gene TRBJ2-1; D is uncertain. Germline assignment: CDR1 SGHTA and CDR2 FQGTGA. V was cut by 2 bases and J by 3 bases, with 17 bases left in between. The CDR3 is 17 amino acids. The CDR3 is CASSLGIGGRVYNEQFF. CDR3 in DNA: TGTGCCAGCAGCTTAGGGATTGGCGGTCGCGTCTACAATGAGCAGTTCTTC.

The V gene is TRBV20-1, the J gene TRBJ1-1; D ambiguous. This CDR3 region has 11 residues. The V gene's germline CDR1 is DFQATT and CDR2 SNEGSKA (reference sequence). V was clipped by 5 bases and J by 6 bases, with 10 bases between them. The CDR3 region is CSAGTVPEAFF. CDR3 nucleotides: TGCAGTGCTGGCACAGTGCCTGAAGCTTTCTTT.